This T cell receptor (beta chain) was identified during a study of radiotherapy plus CTLA-4 blockade in lung cancer. General study findings and limits: Dynamics of early blood T cell clones, together with interferon-beta, were reportedly the best predictors of response.

Trimming cost V 5 bases and J 8 bases, with 10 bases left between them. This CDR3 has 12 residues. CDR1 SNHLY and CDR2 FYNNEI come from the germline V gene. About this clone: What it recognizes is unknown.

Using immunoSEQ multiplex PCR, the repertoire was profiled, and TCRdb retains in-frame clones only, with some absent. The profile shows more than 90,000 clones, roughly four fifths of them singletons. The material sequenced was peripheral blood, taken from a patient treated with radiotherapy plus ipilimumab. The source is a human donor with non-small cell lung cancer that progressed on radiotherapy plus ipilimumab. Some clones in this sample may be carry-over from other donors' samples. The chain has TRBV2 and TRBJ2-1; D remains unclear. The CDR3 is CASSTQAYEQFF. CDR3 sequence (DNA): TGTGCCAGCAGTACTCAGGCGTATGAGCAGTTCTTC. The full variable domain, with the rest looked up from reference TRBV2 and TRBJ2-1, is EPEVTQTPSHQVTQMGQEVILRCVPISNHLYFYWYRQILGQKVEFLVSFYNNEISEKSEIFDDQFSVERPDGSNFTLKIRSTKLEDSAMYFCASSTQAYEQFFGPGTRLTVL.